Included here is one T cell receptor beta chain sequence, with context. The sample is drawn from a study of blood T cell repertoires in COVID-19. Whole-study context: The United States, Italy and Spain provided the acute and convalescent COVID-19 samples. Sample material is recorded as cDNA or gDNA derived from T cells, B-cell-depleted T cells, or PBMCs.

The CDR3 totals 16 residues. Germline loops: CDR1 MGHDK, CDR2 SYGVNS. V was cut by 0 bases and J by 0 bases, with 6 bases left in between. Per the original data handling: Amplification with reference gene primers provided the estimates of nucleated cell counts. The method was immunoSEQ multiplex PCR; TCRdb's version includes in-frame clones alone and lacks a portion of them. Clone size and the V and J calls come from that table; the DNA yielded D and trimming. Found here are some 400,000 clones, more than 75% of them singletons; the top ten hold about 1%. This receptor was obtained from a human donor with acute or convalescent COVID-19. The donor label of this sample is uncertain. The chain joins TRBV25-1 to TRBJ1-6; D call uncertain. Sequenced: peripheral blood. CDR3 DNA sequence: TGTGCCAGCAGTGAATACCGGAGCTCCTATAATTCACCCCTCCACTTT. This gives the protein CASSEYRSSYNSPLHF.